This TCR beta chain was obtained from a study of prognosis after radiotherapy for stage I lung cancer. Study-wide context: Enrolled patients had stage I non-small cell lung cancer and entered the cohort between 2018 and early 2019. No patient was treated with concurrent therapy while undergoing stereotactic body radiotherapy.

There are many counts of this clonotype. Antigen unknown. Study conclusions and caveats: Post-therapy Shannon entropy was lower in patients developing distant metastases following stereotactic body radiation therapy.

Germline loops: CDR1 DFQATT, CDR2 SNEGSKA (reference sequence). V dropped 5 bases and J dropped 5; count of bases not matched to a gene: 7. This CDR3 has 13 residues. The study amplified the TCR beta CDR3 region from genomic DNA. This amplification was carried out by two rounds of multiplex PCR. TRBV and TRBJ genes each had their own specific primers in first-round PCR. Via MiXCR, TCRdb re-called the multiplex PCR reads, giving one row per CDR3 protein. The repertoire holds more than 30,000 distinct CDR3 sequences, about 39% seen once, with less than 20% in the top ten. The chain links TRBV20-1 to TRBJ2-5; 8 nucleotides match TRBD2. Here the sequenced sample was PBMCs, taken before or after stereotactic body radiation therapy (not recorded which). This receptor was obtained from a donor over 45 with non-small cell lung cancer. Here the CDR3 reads CSAEAGVVETQYF. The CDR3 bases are TGCAGTGCTGAAGCGGGAGTCGTCGAGACCCAGTACTTC.